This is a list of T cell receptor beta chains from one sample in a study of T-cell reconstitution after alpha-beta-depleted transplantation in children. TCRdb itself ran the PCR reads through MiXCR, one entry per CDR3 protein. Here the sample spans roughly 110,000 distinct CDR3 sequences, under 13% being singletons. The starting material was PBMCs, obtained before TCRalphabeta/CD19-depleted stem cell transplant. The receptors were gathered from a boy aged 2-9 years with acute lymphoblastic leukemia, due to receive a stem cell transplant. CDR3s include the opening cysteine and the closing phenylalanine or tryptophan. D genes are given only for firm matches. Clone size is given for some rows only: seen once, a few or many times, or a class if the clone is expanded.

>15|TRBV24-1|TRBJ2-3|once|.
CATGGGPWGTDTQYF
TGTGCCACCGGAGGGGGTCCTTGGGGCACAGATACGCAGTATTTT
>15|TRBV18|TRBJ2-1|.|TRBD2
CASSPGLAGANEQFF
TGTGCCAGCTCACCGGGACTAGCGGGAGCGAATGAGCAGTTCTTC
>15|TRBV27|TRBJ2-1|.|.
CASSLSSSSYNEQFF
TGTGCCAGCAGCCTGAGCTCGAGCTCCTACAATGAGCAGTTCTTC
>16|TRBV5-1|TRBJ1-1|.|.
CASSLVGMGQGTEAFF
TGCGCCAGCAGCTTGGTTGGTATGGGGCAGGGCACTGAAGCTTTCTTT
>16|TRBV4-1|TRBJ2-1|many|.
CASSQKVGRTYNEQFF
TGCGCCAGCAGCCAAAAGGTGGGGCGGACTTACAATGAGCAGTTCTTC
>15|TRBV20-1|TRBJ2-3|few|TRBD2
CSARDLVAGSDTQYF
TGCAGTGCTAGAGATCTGGTAGCGGGGTCAGATACGCAGTATTTT
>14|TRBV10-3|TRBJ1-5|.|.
CAISDWDVSQPQHF
TGTGCCATCAGTGATTGGGACGTGAGTCAGCCCCAGCATTTT
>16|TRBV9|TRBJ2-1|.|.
CASSVDGLSSYNEQFF
TGTGCCAGCAGCGTAGACGGCCTGAGCTCCTACAATGAGCAGTTCTTC
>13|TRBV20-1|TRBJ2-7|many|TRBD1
CSWAGQGAREQYF
TGCAGTTGGGCGGGACAGGGGGCCCGCGAGCAGTACTTC
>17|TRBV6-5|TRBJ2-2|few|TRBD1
CASSSSPGQQNTGELFF
TGTGCCAGCAGTTCCTCCCCGGGACAGCAGAACACCGGGGAGCTGTTTTTT
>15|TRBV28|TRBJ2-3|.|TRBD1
CASSLGDRNRDTQYF
TGTGCCAGCAGTTTAGGGGACAGGAATAGAGATACGCAGTATTTT
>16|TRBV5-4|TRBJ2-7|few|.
CASSLGAPRDAYEQYF
TGTGCCAGCAGCTTAGGAGCCCCCAGGGACGCCTACGAGCAGTACTTC
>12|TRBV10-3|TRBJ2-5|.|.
CAAGQFGETQYF
TGTGCCGCCGGACAGTTTGGCGAGACCCAGTACTTC
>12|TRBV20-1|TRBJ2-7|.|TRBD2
CSAGGRAGEQYF
TGCAGTGCGGGCGGGAGGGCCGGTGAGCAGTACTTC
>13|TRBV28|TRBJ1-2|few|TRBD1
CASSPQGDTGYTF
TGTGCCAGCAGTCCACAGGGGGATACTGGCTACACCTTC
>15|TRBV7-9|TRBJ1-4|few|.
CASSSRGRAEEKLFF
TGTGCCAGCAGCTCCCGGGGCAGAGCGGAGGAAAAACTGTTTTTT
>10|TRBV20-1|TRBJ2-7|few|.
CSVRAGEQYF
TGCAGTGTGCGGGCGGGAGAGCAGTACTTC
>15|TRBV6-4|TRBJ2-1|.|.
CASSDSSWSVNEQFF
TGTGCCAGCAGTGACTCAAGCTGGTCCGTTAATGAGCAGTTCTTC
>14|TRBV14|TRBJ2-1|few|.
CASSQVNSYNEQFF
TGTGCCAGCAGCCAAGTTAACAGTTACAATGAGCAGTTCTTC
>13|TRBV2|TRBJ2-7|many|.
CASSAGPGAEQYF
TGTGCCAGCAGTGCGGGACCGGGTGCCGAGCAGTACTTC
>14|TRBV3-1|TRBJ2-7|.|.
CASSQKGGRNEQYF
TGTGCCAGCAGCCAAAAGGGGGGGCGAAACGAGCAGTACTTC
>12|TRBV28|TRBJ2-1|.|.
CASSTPYNEQFF
TGTGCCAGCAGTACTCCCTACAATGAGCAGTTCTTC
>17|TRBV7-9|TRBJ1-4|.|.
CASSWGLGTSRNEKLFF
TGTGCCAGCAGCTGGGGGTTAGGGACGAGCCGAAATGAAAAACTGTTTTTT
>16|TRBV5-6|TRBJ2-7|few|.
CASSTPRTLITYEQYF
TGTGCCAGCAGCACCCCCCGGACATTGATTACCTACGAGCAGTACTTC
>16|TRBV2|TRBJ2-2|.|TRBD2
CASSEGLADYTGELFF
TGTGCCAGCAGTGAAGGACTAGCTGATTACACCGGGGAGCTGTTTTTT
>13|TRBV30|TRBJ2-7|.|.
CAWSVAGAYEQYF
TGTGCCTGGAGTGTGGCAGGAGCCTACGAGCAGTACTTC
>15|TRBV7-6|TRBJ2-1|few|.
CASSLQGGSYNEQFF
TGTGCCAGCAGCTTACAGGGTGGCTCCTACAATGAGCAGTTCTTC
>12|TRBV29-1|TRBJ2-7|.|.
CSVEAQPYEQYF
TGCAGCGTTGAAGCACAGCCCTACGAGCAGTACTTC
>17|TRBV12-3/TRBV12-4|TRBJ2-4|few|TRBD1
CASSPRGQVSDKNIQYF
TGTGCCAGCAGCCCGCGGGGACAGGTCTCCGACAAAAACATTCAGTACTTC
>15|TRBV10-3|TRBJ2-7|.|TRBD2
CAISEGLAGIYEQYF
TGTGCCATCAGCGAGGGACTAGCGGGAATCTACGAGCAGTACTTC
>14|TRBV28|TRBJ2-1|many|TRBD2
CASSGLAELNEQFF
TGTGCCAGCAGTGGACTAGCGGAACTCAATGAGCAGTTCTTC
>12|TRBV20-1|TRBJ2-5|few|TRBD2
CSMVSGRPRQYF
TGCAGTATGGTCAGCGGGAGGCCCCGGCAGTACTTC
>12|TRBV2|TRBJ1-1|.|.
CASSWVSGEAFF
TGTGCCAGCTCGTGGGTTTCGGGTGAAGCTTTCTTT
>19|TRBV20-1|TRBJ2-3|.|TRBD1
CSANWGQGARVWVTDTQYF
TGCAGTGCCAACTGGGGACAGGGGGCGCGAGTATGGGTCACAGATACGCAGTATTTT
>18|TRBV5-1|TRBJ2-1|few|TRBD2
CASSPRTSGSSSYNEQFF
TGCGCCAGCAGCCCGAGGACTAGCGGATCCTCTTCCTACAATGAGCAGTTCTTC
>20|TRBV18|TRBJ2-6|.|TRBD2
CASSPTNILAGGAGANVLTF
TGTGCCAGCTCACCAACCAACATACTAGCGGGAGGCGCTGGGGCCAACGTCCTGACTTTC
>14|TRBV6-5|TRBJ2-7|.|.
CASSYRDGHYEQYF
TGTGCCAGCAGTTACAGGGACGGGCACTACGAGCAGTACTTC
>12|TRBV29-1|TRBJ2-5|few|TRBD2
CSVELAGETQYF
TGCAGCGTTGAACTAGCGGGAGAGACCCAGTACTTC
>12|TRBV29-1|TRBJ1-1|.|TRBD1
CSFAPGQGEAFF
TGCAGCTTTGCCCCCGGACAGGGTGAAGCTTTCTTT
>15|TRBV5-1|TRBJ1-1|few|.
CASSLEGAGNTEAFF
TGCGCCAGCAGCTTGGAGGGAGCAGGGAACACTGAAGCTTTCTTT
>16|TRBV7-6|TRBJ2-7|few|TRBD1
CASSLVGTGSSYEQYF
TGTGCCAGCAGCTTGGTTGGGACAGGGTCCTCCTACGAGCAGTACTTC
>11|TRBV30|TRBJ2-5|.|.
CAWSAQETQYF
TGTGCCTGGAGTGCCCAAGAGACCCAGTACTTC
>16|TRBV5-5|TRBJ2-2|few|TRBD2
CASSPGLAGLTGELFF
TGTGCCAGCAGCCCGGGACTAGCGGGGCTCACCGGGGAGCTGTTTTTT
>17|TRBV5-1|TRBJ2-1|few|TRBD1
CASSLVAGTASEDEQFF
TGCGCCAGCAGCTTGGTCGCCGGGACAGCCTCCGAGGATGAGCAGTTCTTC
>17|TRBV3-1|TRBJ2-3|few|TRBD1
CASSQEGRTGNTDTQYF
TGTGCCAGCAGCCAAGAGGGAAGGACAGGGAACACAGATACGCAGTATTTT
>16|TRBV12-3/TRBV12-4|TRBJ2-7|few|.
CASSAIIGGTRYEQYF
TGTGCCAGCAGTGCTATAATAGGTGGGACCCGCTACGAGCAGTACTTC
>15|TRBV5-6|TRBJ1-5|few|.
CASSPWISRNQPQHF
TGTGCCAGCAGCCCATGGATATCCCGCAATCAGCCCCAGCATTTT
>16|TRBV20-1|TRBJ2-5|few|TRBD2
CSASALRGSAQETQYF
TGCAGTGCTAGCGCTTTGCGGGGGTCGGCCCAAGAGACCCAGTACTTC
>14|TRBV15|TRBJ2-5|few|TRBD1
CATSKGQDQETQYF
TGTGCCACCAGCAAGGGACAGGACCAAGAGACCCAGTACTTC
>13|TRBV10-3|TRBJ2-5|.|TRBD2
CAISGGGLETQYF
TGTGCCATCAGTGGGGGGGGTTTGGAGACCCAGTACTTC
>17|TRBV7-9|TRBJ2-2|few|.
CASSSTYGTTNTGELFF
TGTGCCAGCAGCTCCACCTATGGGACAACGAACACCGGGGAGCTGTTTTTT
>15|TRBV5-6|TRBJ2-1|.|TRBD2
CASGAAGGLSNEQFF
TGTGCCAGCGGAGCAGCGGGAGGTCTTAGCAATGAGCAGTTCTTC